The entry that follows covers one T cell receptor beta chain sequence. The antigen remains undetermined. The method was immunoSEQ multiplex PCR; TCRdb's version includes in-frame clones alone and lacks a portion of them. The table has 50,000 to 75,000 clones, 85% to 95% seen once. These data originate in a study of graft-versus-host responses after intestinal transplantation. The germline V gene encodes CDR1 WNHNN and CDR2 SYGVQD (reference sequence). Deletions cut 3 bases from V and 3 bases from J, with 24 bases between. CDR3 length: 18 amino acids. The sequences come from unstimulated CD8+ T cells sorted from spleen or lymph node cells, collected before transplant. The receptor's source is a human donor who was the organ donor for an intestinal transplant. The chain recombines TRBV10-1 with TRBJ2-7; D may be TRBD2 (5 bases). CDR3: CASSDQSGIKASLYEQYF. The CDR3 coding sequence is TGCGCCAGCAGTGACCAATCCGGAATAAAGGCTAGCCTCTACGAGCAGTACTTC.